This T cell receptor (beta chain) was identified in a study of T cells in localized non-small cell lung cancer. Sequencing was performed with immunoSEQ multiplex PCR; in TCRdb, only in-frame clones are kept and a portion is missing. The sample comprises fewer than 95,000 clones, roughly 88% of which are singletons, and 4.1% rests with the top ten. Trimming took off 6 bases at V and 0 bases at J, with 8 bases between the two ends. This CDR3 is built from 13 residues. Germline lookup yields CDR1 MDHEN and CDR2 SYDVKM. This clone was found a few times. The specimen was PBMCs, collected before any cancer treatment. This clonotype was sampled from a woman aged 35 to 69 with stage II squamous cell lung carcinoma. The J gene is TRBJ1-1, the V gene TRBV28; no clear D. Here the CDR3 reads CASSIQMNTEAFF. The CDR3 nucleotides read TGTGCCAGCAGCATACAGATGAACACTGAAGCTTTCTTT.